This TCR beta chain appears in the sequencing data of a study of cytomegalovirus exposure and HLA in healthy donors. Concerning this clone: Its target is unknown.

General study findings and limits: Solely CMV serostatus was available to characterize immune exposure.

It was with 60 Vbeta and 13 Jbeta primers that the PCR ran. Only in-frame clones appear in the TCRdb table, and some are missing; sequencing was by immunoSEQ multiplex PCR. The sample has around 130,000 clones, roughly 80% seen once. Germline V gene lookup returns CDR1 SGHTA and CDR2 FQGNSA. This CDR3 contains 16 residues. The junction had 6 bases not matched to a gene; V was cut back by 1 base and J by 1 base. The sequenced sample was PBMCs. The chain employs TRBV7-2 and TRBJ2-7; 8 nucleotides align to TRBD1. This clonotype was obtained from a man aged 25 to 45 in good health and CMV-seronegative. The CDR3 DNA follows: TGTGCCAGCAGCTTAGGACAGGGGCCTAAATCCTACGAGCAGTACTTC. Translation: CASSLGQGPKSYEQYF.